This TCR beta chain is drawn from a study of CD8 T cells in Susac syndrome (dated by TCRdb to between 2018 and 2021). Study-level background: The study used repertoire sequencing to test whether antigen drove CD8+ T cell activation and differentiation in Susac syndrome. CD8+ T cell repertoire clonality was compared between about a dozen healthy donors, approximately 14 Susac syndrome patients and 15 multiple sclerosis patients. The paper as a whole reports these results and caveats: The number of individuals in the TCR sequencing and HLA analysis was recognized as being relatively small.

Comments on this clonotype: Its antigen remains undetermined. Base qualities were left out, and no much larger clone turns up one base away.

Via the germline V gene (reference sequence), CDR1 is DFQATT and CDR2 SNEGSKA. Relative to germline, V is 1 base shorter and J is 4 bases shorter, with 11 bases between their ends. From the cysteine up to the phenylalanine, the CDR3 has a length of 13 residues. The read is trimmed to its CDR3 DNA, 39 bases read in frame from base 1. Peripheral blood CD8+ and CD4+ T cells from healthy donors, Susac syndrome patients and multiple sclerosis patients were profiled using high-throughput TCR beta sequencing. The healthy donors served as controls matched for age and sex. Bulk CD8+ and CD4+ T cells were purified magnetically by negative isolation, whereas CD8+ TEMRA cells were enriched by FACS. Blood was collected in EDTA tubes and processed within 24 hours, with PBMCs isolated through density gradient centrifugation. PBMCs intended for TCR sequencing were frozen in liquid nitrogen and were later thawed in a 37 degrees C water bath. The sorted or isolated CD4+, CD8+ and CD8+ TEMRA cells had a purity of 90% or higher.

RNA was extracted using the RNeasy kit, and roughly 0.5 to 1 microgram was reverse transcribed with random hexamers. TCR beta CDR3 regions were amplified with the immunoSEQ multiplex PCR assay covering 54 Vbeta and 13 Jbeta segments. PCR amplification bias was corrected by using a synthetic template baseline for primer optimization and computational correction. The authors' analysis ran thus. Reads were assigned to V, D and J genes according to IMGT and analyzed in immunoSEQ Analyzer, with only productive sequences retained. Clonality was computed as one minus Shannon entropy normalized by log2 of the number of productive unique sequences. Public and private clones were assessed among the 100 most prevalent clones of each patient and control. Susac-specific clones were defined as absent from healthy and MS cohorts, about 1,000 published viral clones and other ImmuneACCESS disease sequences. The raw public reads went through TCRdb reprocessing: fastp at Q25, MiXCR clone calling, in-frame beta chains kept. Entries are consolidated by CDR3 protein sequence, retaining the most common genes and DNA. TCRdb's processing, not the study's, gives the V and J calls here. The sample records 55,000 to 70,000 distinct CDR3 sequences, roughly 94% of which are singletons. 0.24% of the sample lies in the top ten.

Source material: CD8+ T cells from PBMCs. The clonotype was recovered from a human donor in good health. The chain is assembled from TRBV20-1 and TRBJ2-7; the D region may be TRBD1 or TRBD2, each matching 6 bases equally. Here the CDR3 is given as CSARGRGQYEQYF. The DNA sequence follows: TGCAGTGCTAGAGGACGGGGGCAGTACGAGCAGTACTTC.